The 30 T cell receptor beta chains presented below share a single source sample, sequenced in a study of CD8 T cells in ankylosing spondylitis. TCRdb processed the 5' RACE reads anew with MiXCR; each CDR3 protein has one entry. Here the sample spans over 200,000 distinct CDR3 sequences, roughly a tenth being singletons. Sequencing input: blood, either unsorted or a sorted T cell fraction (not recorded which). The receptors come from a male donor with ankylosing spondylitis or in good health (not recorded which).

This clonotype occurred a few times. The chain links TRBV5-1 to TRBJ2-6; D ambiguous. This CDR3 has 15 amino acids. With 0 bases removed from V and 4 bases from J, the gap between germline ends came to 8 bases. Germline V gene lookup returns CDR1 SGHRS and CDR2 YFSETQ. CDR3 coding DNA: TGCGCCAGCAGCTTGGAGGTAGCCGGGGCCAACGTCCTGACTTTC. Its protein product is CASSLEVAGANVLTF.

Only a few counts were recorded for this clonotype. The chain is built from TRBV5-1 and TRBJ2-4; 13 bases fit TRBD2. V shed 0 bases, J shed 0 bases, and the junction held 3 bases outside the gene matches. This CDR3 comprises 18 residues. CDR1 and CDR2 (germline): SGHRS, YFSETQ. The CDR3 reads CASSLELAGGLAKNIQYF. DNA of the CDR3: TGCGCCAGCAGCTTGGAACTAGCGGGGGGGCTAGCCAAAAACATTCAGTACTTC. The full variable domain, rest sourced from reference TRBV5-1 and TRBJ2-4, is KAGVTQTPRYLIKTRGQQVTLSCSPISGHRSVSWYQQTPGQGLQFLFEYFSETQRNKGNFPGRFSGRQFSNSRSEMNVSTLELGDSALYLCASSLELAGGLAKNIQYFGAGTRLSVL.

This clonotype was seen many times. The gene calls are TRBV9 and TRBJ2-3, with TRBD2 matching over 11 bases. The CDR3 sequence is 16 residues long. Germline V gene lookup returns CDR1 SGDLS and CDR2 YYNGEE. V was clipped by 2 bases and J by 6 bases; unmatched bases: 8. CDR3 loop: CASSVNSGGAWDTQYF. DNA for the CDR3: TGTGCCAGCAGCGTTAATAGCGGGGGGGCCTGGGATACGCAGTATTTT.

This clonotype was picked up a small number of times. V gene TRBV29-1 combines with J gene TRBJ2-3; tentatively, D is TRBD2 (6 bases). Trimming stripped 3 bases from V and 3 bases from J, with 10 bases between. Germline assignment: CDR1 SQVTM and CDR2 ANQGSEA. This CDR3 is 13 amino acids long. CDR3 in DNA: TGCAGCGTTGATGCGGGGAATACAGATACGCAGTATTTT. Its protein is CSVDAGNTDTQYF.

At least ten counts were recorded for this clonotype. The V call is TRBV5-1, the J call TRBJ1-5; weak D call: TRBD1 (6 bases). Trimming took off 0 bases at V and 0 bases at J, with 10 bases between the two ends. The germline gives CDR1 SGHRS, CDR2 YFSETQ. The CDR3 consists of 16 residues. The CDR3 region is CASSLEGGHSNQPQHF. DNA for the CDR3: TGCGCCAGCAGCTTGGAAGGGGGGCATAGCAATCAGCCCCAGCATTTT.

In its sample, this clonotype was seen a few times. The chain carries TRBV3-1 and TRBJ1-1; a weak D match, TRBD1 (5 bases). The germline gives CDR1 LGHDT, CDR2 YNNKEL (reference sequence). V lost 3 bases to trimming and J lost 1 base, with 18 bases between them. The CDR3 extends over 17 amino acids. The CDR3 coding sequence is TGTGCCAGCAGCCATGAGGGGTGGGCCATAAAGAACACTGAAGCTTTCTTT. This encodes CASSHEGWAIKNTEAFF.

This clonotype was seen many times. The V gene is TRBV7-2, the J gene TRBJ2-7; TRBD1 matches at 8 bases. This CDR3 comprises 14 residues. CDR1 is SGHTA and CDR2 is FQGNSA in the germline V gene. With 4 bases clipped from V and 2 bases from J, the junction kept 4 bases outside the gene matches. The CDR3 loop reads CASSSGQVPYEQYF. In DNA, the CDR3 is TGTGCCAGCAGCTCGGGACAGGTCCCCTACGAGCAGTACTTC. Full variable domain (remainder filled in from reference TRBV7-2 and TRBJ2-7): GAGVSQSPSNKVTEKGKDVELRCDPISGHTALYWYRQSLGQGLEFLIYFQGNSAPDKSGLPSDRFSAERTGGSVSTLTIQRTQQEDSAVYLCASSSGQVPYEQYFGPGTRLTVT.

This clonotype came up a few times. The V gene is TRBV20-1, the J gene TRBJ2-1, with D maybe TRBD2 (6 bases). The CDR3 is 11 amino acids. CDR1 and CDR2 from the germline V gene are DFQATT and SNEGSKA (reference sequence). The V gene lost 6 bases and the J gene lost 6 bases, with 9 bases spanning the gap. The CDR3 spells CSARTTNEQFF. The CDR3 DNA follows: TGCAGTGCAAGGACTACCAATGAGCAGTTCTTC.

This clonotype showed up just a few times. The J gene is TRBJ2-5, the V gene TRBV9, with 7 bases that match TRBD2. Germline V gives CDR1 SGDLS, CDR2 YYNGEE. J gave up 5 bases and V 4 bases, and 8 bases lay outside the gene matches. The CDR3 is 14 residues long. The CDR3 sequence: CASSTNGLVETQYF. As DNA, the CDR3 is TGTGCCAGCAGCACCAACGGACTAGTCGAGACCCAGTACTTC.

The chain employs TRBV5-1 and TRBJ2-5; TRBD1 agrees at 11 bases. The CDR3 is made up of 16 amino acids. The V gene end was trimmed by 3 bases and the J gene end by 5 bases; junction bases not matched to a gene: 9. Germline CDR1 reads SGHRS; CDR2 reads YFSETQ. CDR3 sequence: CASSSGQGVVEETQYF. The CDR3 bases are TGCGCCAGCAGCTCGGGACAGGGGGTCGTAGAGGAGACCCAGTACTTC.

This clonotype showed up many times. This chain connects TRBV24-1 to TRBJ1-5; D ambiguous. There are 14 residues in the CDR3. V was shortened by 5 bases and J by 1 base, with 8 bases between the two germline ends. CDR1 is KGHDR, CDR2 SFDVKD, per germline. CDR3 bases: TGTGCCACCAGTGCGGGCAGAAGCAATCAGCCCCAGCATTTT. It codes for CATSAGRSNQPQHF.

The table lists this clonotype with many counts. The junction differs from germline at one of its ends, possibly a read error. This chain links TRBV20-1 with TRBJ1-3, with 9 bases matching TRBD1. The CDR3 is 14 amino acids. CDR1 is DFQATT, CDR2 SNEGSKA, per germline (reference sequence). CDR3 DNA sequence: TGCAGTGCCAGAGGGACAGGGCGGAGGGACACCATATATTTT. This translates into CSARGTGRRDTIYF.

This clonotype has a handful of counts. The rearrangement uses TRBV5-1 and TRBJ2-7, with 9 bases matching TRBD1. The CDR3 extends over 14 amino acids. The V and J ends lost 2 bases and 6 bases, in that order; junction bases with no gene match: 6. Germline V gene lookup returns CDR1 SGHRS and CDR2 YFSETQ. In DNA, the CDR3 is TGCGCCAGCAGCTTAACGACAGGGGGAGGCGAGCAGTACTTC. This sequence encodes CASSLTTGGGEQYF.

This clonotype was counted ten times or more. The chain employs TRBV5-1 and TRBJ2-1, with no clear D. CDR3 length equals 17 residues. Trimming took 2 bases from V and 0 from J, leaving 15 bases between them. Germline-derived CDR1 and CDR2 are SGHRS and YFSETQ. The CDR3 nucleotides read TGCGCCAGCAGCTTACAAGGGCCGAGAAGCTCCTACAATGAGCAGTTCTTC. It yields the protein CASSLQGPRSSYNEQFF.

This clonotype was picked up many times. The CDR3 DNA is TGCGCCAGCAGCTCGGCCGACAGGGACATGAACACTGAAGCTTTCTTT. Amino acid sequence: CASSSADRDMNTEAFF. This rearrangement joins TRBV5-1 to TRBJ1-1; 7 positions agree with TRBD1. CDR1 is SGHRS, CDR2 YFSETQ, per germline. This CDR3 has 16 residues. The junction had 8 bases not matched to a gene; V was cut back by 3 bases and J by 0 bases.

The table lists this clonotype with many counts. This chain connects TRBV5-1 to TRBJ2-2; 9 bases agree with TRBD1. The length of the CDR3 is 17 residues. Germline-derived CDR1 and CDR2 are SGHRS and YFSETQ. The V and J ends lost 5 bases and 2 bases, in that order; junction bases with no gene match: 10. This CDR3 reads CASSPSGQGANTGELFF. The CDR3, as DNA: TGCGCCAGCAGTCCCTCGGGACAGGGCGCTAACACCGGGGAGCTGTTTTTT.

This clonotype came up many times. The chain employs TRBV12-3 or TRBV12-4 and TRBJ2-1, with D perhaps TRBD1 or TRBD2 (6 bases each). Trimming took off 3 bases at V and 6 bases at J, with 15 bases between the two ends. There are 15 residues in the CDR3. The CDR3: CASSLWGAPRNEQFF. The CDR3 DNA reads TGTGCCAGCAGTTTGTGGGGGGCGCCCCGCAATGAGCAGTTCTTC.

Many counts were recorded for this clonotype. This chain joins TRBV20-1 and TRBJ2-5; TRBD1 matches at 8 bases. Germline V gene sequence: CDR1 DFQATT, CDR2 SNEGSKA (reference sequence). The trim removed 5 bases at V and 4 bases at J, leaving 3 bases unmatched. CDR3 length equals 12 residues. The CDR3 loop reads CSASGGTETQYF. The CDR3 bases are TGCAGTGCTTCAGGGGGCACAGAGACCCAGTACTTC.

V is TRBV11-2 and J is TRBJ1-4; D remains unclear. The CDR3 sequence is 18 residues long. CDR1 and CDR2 (germline): SGHAT, FQNNGV. V lost 2 bases, J lost 0 bases, and 16 bases lay in between. The CDR3 region is CASSLNGPMAATNEKLFF. As DNA, the CDR3 is TGTGCCAGCAGCTTAAACGGTCCCATGGCAGCAACTAATGAAAAACTGTTTTTT.

The table lists this clonotype with a few counts. The chain recombines TRBV20-1 with TRBJ1-5; D is unresolved. V was pared by 3 bases and J by 4 bases, with 16 bases between. Germline V gene sequence: CDR1 DFQATT, CDR2 SNEGSKA (reference sequence). The CDR3 has 15 residues. Here the CDR3 reads CSARDRAGGNQPQHF. The CDR3 coding sequence is TGCAGTGCTAGGGACCGGGCCGGAGGGAATCAGCCCCAGCATTTT.

Turning to this clonotype: A single base separates this from a much larger clone, so it may be a read error. The chain recombines TRBV5-1 with TRBJ2-7; D might be TRBD1 or TRBD2, each matching 5 bases. Looked up from germline, CDR1 is SGHRS and CDR2 is YFSETQ. The CDR3 is 14 residues long. Trimming stripped 2 bases from V and 2 bases from J, with 11 bases between. The CDR3 reads CASSFWGNTYEQYF. In nucleotides, the CDR3 is TGCGCCAGCAGCTTTTGGGGGAACACCTACGAGCAGTACTTC.

This clonotype was counted a few times. As DNA, the CDR3 is TGTGCCAGCAGTTTATGGGGGGTGGGACAGCCCCAGCATTTT. Its protein is CASSLWGVGQPQHF. The rearrangement links TRBV27 to TRBJ1-5; D possibly corresponds to TRBD1 (5 bases). V dropped 1 base and J dropped 7 bases, with 11 bases sitting between them. Germline V lookup: CDR1 MNHEY, CDR2 SMNVEV (reference sequence). The CDR3 runs to 14 residues.

The chain has TRBV20-1 and TRBJ1-1; possible D gene TRBD1, 5 bases. Germline CDR1 is DFQATT and CDR2 is SNEGSKA (reference sequence). CDR3 length: 12 residues. V dropped 5 bases and J dropped 2 bases, with 9 bases sitting between them. The CDR3 here is CSAGHVNTEAFF. DNA for the CDR3: TGCAGTGCTGGACACGTAAACACTGAAGCTTTCTTT.

This clonotype was found many times. This chain connects TRBV20-1 to TRBJ2-1, with D uncertain. The germline V gene has CDR1 DFQATT and CDR2 SNEGSKA (reference sequence). The CDR3 contains 9 residues. Deletions cut 6 bases from V and 10 bases from J, with 7 bases between. The DNA for the CDR3 is TGCAGTGCCACGGACGAGCAGTTCTTC. The encoded protein is CSATDEQFF.

This clonotype has ten or more counts. The genes are TRBV5-6 and TRBJ2-1; D tentatively fits TRBD1 or TRBD2 (5 bases each). The V end lost 4 bases, the J end lost 9 bases, and 11 bases lay between the germline ends. Germline CDR1 and CDR2: SGHDT and YYEEEE. The CDR3 is 12 residues long. The CDR3 here is CASSEGPVEQFF. Here the CDR3 DNA reads TGTGCCAGCAGCGAGGGACCGGTTGAGCAGTTCTTC.

This clonotype was seen at least ten times. This chain connects TRBV20-1 to TRBJ2-1, with TRBD1 matching over 9 bases. Trimming removed 0 bases from V and 3 bases from J; junction bases left unmatched: 6. The germline V gene encodes CDR1 DFQATT and CDR2 SNEGSKA (reference sequence). The CDR3 consists of 16 residues. The CDR3 DNA follows: TGCAGTGCTAGAGATCAGGGACAGGGTCTCTACAATGAGCAGTTCTTC. It yields the protein CSARDQGQGLYNEQFF.

This clonotype has ten or more counts. The chain uses TRBV5-1 and TRBJ2-7; tentative D call: TRBD1 (6 bases). CDR1 is SGHRS, CDR2 YFSETQ, per germline. The CDR3 has 15 amino acids. The V and J ends lost 0 bases and 4 bases respectively, with 14 bases between them. CDR3 protein: CASSLEDSASYEQYF. As DNA, the CDR3 is TGCGCCAGCAGCTTGGAGGACAGTGCATCGTACGAGCAGTACTTC.

The gene calls are TRBV20-1 and TRBJ2-7; D might be TRBD1 or TRBD2, each matching 5 bases. Trimming removed 3 bases from V and 0 bases from J, with 12 bases in between. The CDR3 extends over 14 amino acids. Germline V lookup: CDR1 DFQATT, CDR2 SNEGSKA (reference sequence). CDR3: CSARPRGFSYEQYF. The CDR3, as DNA: TGCAGTGCTAGGCCCCGGGGCTTCTCCTACGAGCAGTACTTC.

This clonotype was detected many times. This chain links TRBV5-1 with TRBJ2-2; D unresolved. V shed 1 base and J shed 1 base, with 11 bases lying between them. CDR1 and CDR2 from the germline V gene are SGHRS and YFSETQ. The length of the CDR3 is 16 residues. DNA for the CDR3: TGCGCCAGCAGCTTGTACCAGGCTATGAACACCGGGGAGCTGTTTTTT. Protein: CASSLYQAMNTGELFF.

This clonotype was picked up a small number of times. The V call is TRBV6-1, the J call TRBJ2-7; 7 nucleotides match TRBD2. The CDR3 loop spans 13 amino acids. The ends lost 8 bases at V and 1 base at J; junction bases unmatched: 5. Germline V gene lookup returns CDR1 MNHNS and CDR2 SASEGT. CDR3 residues: CASAGAVSYEQYF. The CDR3 coding sequence is TGTGCCAGCGCGGGAGCGGTTTCCTACGAGCAGTACTTC.